A single sample gave rise to the 26 T cell receptor beta chains below, sequenced in a study of T-cell reconstitution after alpha-beta-depleted transplantation in children. TCRbeta library preparation incorporated unique molecular identifiers. TCRdb reprocessed the PCR reads via MiXCR and lists one record per CDR3 protein. The table includes about 100,000 distinct CDR3 sequences, 7.5% to 9.5% detected once. The source material was PBMCs, sampled before TCRalphabeta/CD19-depleted stem cell transplant. The receptors derive from a boy younger than 10 with acute lymphoblastic leukemia, due to receive a stem cell transplant.

The rearrangement joins TRBV6-1 to TRBJ2-6; TRBD1 aligns across 9 bases. The trim removed 4 bases at V and 9 bases at J, leaving 7 bases unmatched. CDR1 and CDR2 (germline): MNHNS, SASEGT. The CDR3 is 15 residues long. CDR3 bases: TGTGCCAGCAGTGCACCGGGACAGGGTGTCAACGTCCTGACTTTC. It codes for CASSAPGQGVNVLTF.

Only a few counts were recorded for this clonotype. The V and J genes are TRBV21-1 and TRBJ2-3; the table's D gene call, TRBD2, was not cross checked with the DNA. TRBV21-1 is a pseudogene segment. The CDR3 is 17 residues long. CDR3: CASSKWKWDFPTDTQYF. The CDR3 DNA sequence: TGTGCCAGCAGCAAATGGAAGTGGGACTTCCCCACAGATACGCAGTATTTT.

This clonotype was picked up many times. The V call is TRBV7-2, the J call TRBJ1-2; D is unresolved. The CDR3 extends over 12 amino acids. The germline V gene has CDR1 SGHTA and CDR2 FQGNSA. Trimming stripped 1 base from V and 7 bases from J, with 7 bases between. In DNA form, the CDR3 reads TGTGCCAGCAGCTTAGTATTGGTTGGCTACACCTTC. It is translated as CASSLVLVGYTF.

This clonotype was seen repeatedly, ten times or more. The chain employs TRBV7-9 and TRBJ2-1, with 15 bases matching TRBD2. The V and J ends lost 4 bases and 7 bases, in that order; junction bases with no gene match: 8. Per germline, CDR1 SEHNR and CDR2 FQNEAQ (reference sequence). There are 17 residues in the CDR3. The chain's CDR3 is CASSSGTSGGQRNEQFF. In nucleotides, the CDR3 is TGTGCCAGCAGCTCCGGGACTAGCGGGGGGCAGCGGAATGAGCAGTTCTTC.

This clonotype was observed many times. V usage is TRBV5-1 and J usage is TRBJ1-2; D is unresolved. CDR3 length: 16 residues. The V end lost 3 bases, the J end lost 1 base, and 16 bases lay between the germline ends. Germline V lookup: CDR1 SGHRS, CDR2 YFSETQ. For the CDR3, the DNA is TGCGCCAGCAGCTCCGGTACAGTGGGCCTTAACTATGGCTACACCTTC. This gives the protein CASSSGTVGLNYGYTF.

This clonotype is deemed medium-sized (0.01 to 0.1%). This rearrangement joins TRBV5-1 to TRBJ2-5, with D perhaps matching TRBD1 (6 bases). Trimming took off 2 bases at V and 1 base at J, with 9 bases between the two ends. Germline CDR1 is SGHRS and CDR2 is YFSETQ. The CDR3 loop spans 14 amino acids. The CDR3 protein is CASSFRTVQETQYF. The CDR3 DNA reads TGCGCCAGCAGCTTCCGGACAGTCCAAGAGACCCAGTACTTC.

This clonotype appeared many times. This rearrangement joins TRBV19 to TRBJ2-1, with TRBD2 matching 10 bases. Germline CDR1 reads LNHDA; CDR2 reads SQIVND (reference sequence). The CDR3 runs to 17 residues. The V and J ends lost 7 bases and 10 bases, in that order; junction bases with no gene match: 19. CDR3 residues: CASTLTAGQRGGREQFF. The CDR3 DNA reads TGTGCCAGTACTCTTACCGCTGGCCAGCGGGGGGGCCGCGAGCAGTTCTTC.

This clonotype turned up a few times. The chain combines TRBV7-2 with TRBJ2-1; D possibly corresponds to TRBD2 (6 bases). The CDR3 is made up of 17 amino acids. Germline loops: CDR1 SGHTA, CDR2 FQGNSA. V dropped 2 bases and J dropped 1 base, with 15 bases sitting between them. The CDR3: CASSLFRSGPSYNEQFF. DNA for the CDR3: TGTGCCAGCAGCTTATTTAGGAGCGGGCCGTCCTACAATGAGCAGTTCTTC.

This clonotype came up a few times. The chain has TRBV20-1 and TRBJ1-1; no reliable D call. V was pared by 3 bases and J by 2 bases, with 1 base between. The CDR3 length is 10 residues. Germline lookup yields CDR1 DFQATT and CDR2 SNEGSKA (reference sequence). As DNA, the CDR3 is TGCAGTGCTAGTAACACTGAAGCTTTCTTT. Translated, it gives CSASNTEAFF.

At least ten counts were recorded for this clonotype. This chain connects TRBV5-6 to TRBJ1-3, with D hard to call. The germline V gene encodes CDR1 SGHDT and CDR2 YYEEEE. The germline V and J ends were trimmed by 4 bases and 4 bases, with 12 bases remaining between them. The CDR3 contains 14 residues. The CDR3 nucleotides read TGTGCCAGCAGCCCGCCCGAGGGCGGAAACACCATATATTTT. Encoded protein: CASSPPEGGNTIYF.

V and J are TRBV7-3 and TRBJ1-1; possible D gene TRBD1, 5 bases. The CDR3 sequence is 14 residues long. Germline V gene sequence: CDR1 SGHTA, CDR2 FQGTGA. Between the trimmed V and J ends, which lost 2 bases and 3 bases, there was a span of 10 bases. CDR3 bases: TGTGCCAGCAGCTTAGTAGGGACCCACACTGAAGCTTTCTTT. Amino acid sequence: CASSLVGTHTEAFF.

The rearrangement uses TRBV6-1 and TRBJ1-2; TRBD1 might be the D (6 bases). Germline V gene data show CDR1 as MNHNS and CDR2 as SASEGT. The CDR3 loop spans 15 amino acids. Deletions cut 3 bases from V and 4 bases from J, with 15 bases between. CDR3 residues: CASSEGGARVYGYTF. The DNA of the CDR3 is TGTGCCAGCAGTGAGGGGGGGGCGCGGGTCTATGGCTACACCTTC.

A few counts support this clonotype. The chain joins TRBV6-1 to TRBJ2-1, with D possibly TRBD1 on 5 matching bases. Germline V lookup: CDR1 MNHNS, CDR2 SASEGT. V was cut by 2 bases and J by 6 bases, with 14 bases left in between. The CDR3 length is 15 residues. As DNA, the CDR3 is TGTGCCAGCAGTGAAACCCCTGGTAGGGGCAATGAGCAGTTCTTC. It specifies CASSETPGRGNEQFF.

This clonotype was seen a handful of times. The chain is built from TRBV4-1 and TRBJ1-1; TRBD1 agrees at 7 bases. Germline values: CDR1 MGHRA, CDR2 YSYEKL. The CDR3 sequence is 15 residues long. V lost 1 base, J lost 1 base, and 3 bases stayed unmatched. CDR3 amino acids: CASSQGGTANTEAFF. The CDR3 region has the DNA TGCGCCAGCAGCCAAGGCGGGACAGCGAACACTGAAGCTTTCTTT.

This clonotype was detected many times. The chain recombines TRBV7-2 with TRBJ1-2; D is uncertain. Looked up from germline, CDR1 is SGHTA and CDR2 is FQGNSA. The CDR3 length is 13 residues. With 1 base removed from V and 8 bases from J, the gap between germline ends came to 11 bases. In nucleotides, the CDR3 is TGTGCCAGCAGCTTAGTTTCGACGGGAGGCTACACCTTC. Protein product: CASSLVSTGGYTF.

This clonotype occurred many times. V usage is TRBV6-1 and J usage is TRBJ1-3; D remains unclear. There are 15 residues in the CDR3. Trimming stripped 0 bases from V and 1 base from J, with 7 bases between. CDR1 is MNHNS, CDR2 SASEGT, per germline. The CDR3 DNA reads as TGTGCCAGCAGTGAAGCTGAGGGTTCTGGAAACACCATATATTTT. It yields the protein CASSEAEGSGNTIYF.

The chain has TRBV12-3 or TRBV12-4 and TRBJ2-5; the match to TRBD1 covers 10 bases. This CDR3 region has 17 residues. V dropped 3 bases and J dropped 5; count of bases not matched to a gene: 12. The CDR3 here is CASSLLLGDRGGETQYF. As DNA, the CDR3 is TGTGCCAGCAGTTTGTTATTAGGGGACAGGGGAGGCGAGACCCAGTACTTC.

This clonotype came up a few times. This chain links TRBV19 with TRBJ2-2, with D perhaps TRBD1 (5 bases). This CDR3 has 15 amino acids. V was trimmed by 7 bases and J by 5 bases, leaving 17 bases between them. From germline, CDR1 is LNHDA and CDR2 SQIVND (reference sequence). CDR3 coding DNA: TGTGCCAGTAAGGGGTCGGGTTATACGACCGGGGAGCTGTTTTTT. Translating gives CASKGSGYTTGELFF.

In its sample, this clonotype was seen many times. The rearrangement links TRBV18 to TRBJ2-1, with D tentatively TRBD1 (5 bases). The CDR3 consists of 15 residues. Trimming took off 6 bases at V and 5 bases at J, with 17 bases between the two ends. CDR1 KGHSH and CDR2 LQKENI come from the germline V gene. The CDR3: CASSPTDASHNEQFF. For the CDR3, the DNA is TGTGCCAGCTCTCCGACAGACGCCTCACACAATGAGCAGTTCTTC. The entire variable domain, with the rest obtained from reference TRBV18 and TRBJ2-1, is as follows: NAGVMQNPRHLVRRRGQEARLRCSPMKGHSHVYWYRQLPEEGLKFMVYLQKENIIDESGMPKERFSAEFPKEGPSILRIQQVVRGDSAAYFCASSPTDASHNEQFFGPGTRLTVL.

This clonotype came up many times. J is TRBJ2-5 and V is TRBV5-1; D not resolved. Trimming took off 0 bases at V and 3 bases at J, with 9 bases between the two ends. Per germline, CDR1 SGHRS and CDR2 YFSETQ. This CDR3 is 14 amino acids long. CDR3 DNA: TGCGCCAGCAGCTTGGGGGCGTCAGAAGAGACCCAGTACTTC. It yields the protein CASSLGASEETQYF.

This clonotype was seen repeatedly, ten times or more. The chain couples TRBV29-1 to TRBJ2-2; D not certain. The CDR3 totals 12 residues. Germline assignment: CDR1 SQVTM and CDR2 ANQGSEA. The V end was cut by 1 base, the J end by 0 bases, with 0 bases between. The CDR3 DNA is TGCAGCGTTGAAGCGAACACCGGGGAGCTGTTTTTT. Translation: CSVEANTGELFF.

Many counts were recorded for this clonotype. The chain is built from TRBV5-1 and TRBJ2-3; no clear D. The CDR3 covers 13 residues. Looked up from germline, CDR1 is SGHRS and CDR2 is YFSETQ. V lost 4 bases, J lost 3 bases, and 9 bases lay in between. The CDR3 DNA is TGCGCCAGCAGCGGCCGACTTACAGATACGCAGTATTTT. It specifies CASSGRLTDTQYF. The full variable domain, with the rest looked up from reference TRBV5-1 and TRBJ2-3, is KAGVTQTPRYLIKTRGQQVTLSCSPISGHRSVSWYQQTPGQGLQFLFEYFSETQRNKGNFPGRFSGRQFSNSRSEMNVSTLELGDSALYLCASSGRLTDTQYFGPGTRLTVL.

This clonotype was counted many times. The V call is TRBV12-3 or TRBV12-4, the J call TRBJ1-2, with a tentative D call TRBD1 (5 bases). The V end lost 5 bases, the J end lost 4 bases, and 14 bases lay between the germline ends. The CDR3 is made up of 14 amino acids. CDR3 nucleotide sequence: TGTGCCAGCAGTCTCCTAGAGGGGAGCTATGGCTACACCTTC. Translating it yields CASSLLEGSYGYTF.

This clonotype was found a few times. V and J are TRBV5-1 and TRBJ2-1; 10 nucleotides align to TRBD2. V lost 0 bases to trimming and J lost 7 bases; unmatched junction nucleotides: 4. CDR3 length: 15 amino acids. Germline V CDR1 and CDR2: SGHRS, YFSETQ. CDR3 in amino acids: CASSLAFSGGNEQFF. The CDR3, as DNA: TGCGCCAGCAGCTTGGCTTTTAGCGGGGGGAATGAGCAGTTCTTC.

This clonotype was recorded a few times. This chain connects TRBV11-2 to TRBJ2-2; possibly TRBD1 or TRBD2 for D (6 bases each). The germline gives CDR1 SGHAT, CDR2 FQNNGV. This CDR3 contains 15 residues. Trimming cost V 0 bases and J 5 bases, with 10 bases left between them. In nucleotides, the CDR3 is TGTGCCAGCAGCTTAGATCGGGGGCGTACCGGGGAGCTGTTTTTT. Protein: CASSLDRGRTGELFF.

This clonotype came up many times. The chain recombines TRBV29-1 with TRBJ1-2, with 7 positions matching TRBD1. J gave up 8 bases and V 3 bases, and 15 bases lay outside the gene matches. Germline V gene data show CDR1 as SQVTM and CDR2 as ANQGSEA. The CDR3 has 15 amino acids. CDR3 protein: CSVDGWLDRSNGYTF. The CDR3 bases are TGCAGCGTTGATGGGTGGTTGGACAGGAGTAACGGCTACACCTTC. Looking up the rest from reference TRBV29-1 and TRBJ1-2 gives the full variable domain: SAVISQKPSRDICQRGTSLTIQCQVDSQVTMMFWYRQQPGQSLTLIATANQGSEATYESGFVIDKFPISRPNLTFSTLTVSNMSPEDSSIYLCSVDGWLDRSNGYTFGSGTRLTVV.